This T cell receptor beta chain was sequenced in a study of human T cells and chemical hapten exposure. Time point in this sample: healthy volunteer bleed at 6 weeks. Extraction yielded total RNA from whole blood (unfractionated). The length of the CDR3 is 12 residues. Trimming took off 8 bases at V and 3 bases at J, with 10 bases between the two ends. Within the library, unique molecular identifiers were attached to each individual cDNA molecule. Original handling: Sample TCR counts, which ranged from roughly 20,000 to 750,000, had a median of roughly 92,000. TCRdb re-analysed the RACE reads in MiXCR, keeping a single row per CDR3 protein. What appears here as the V and J calls and clone size reflects TCRdb's work, not the paper's. The table lists under 45,000 distinct CDR3 sequences, roughly 5% of them singletons.

The V gene is TRBV12-3 or TRBV12-4, the J gene TRBJ1-1; D is perhaps TRBD1 (5 bases). The sample comprised whole blood. The sequence derives from a human donor in good health. Some clones in this sample may be carry-over from other donors' samples. CDR3 coding DNA: TGTGCCAGCGCGGCGGGACACACTGAAGCTTTCTTT. Translation: CASAAGHTEAFF.